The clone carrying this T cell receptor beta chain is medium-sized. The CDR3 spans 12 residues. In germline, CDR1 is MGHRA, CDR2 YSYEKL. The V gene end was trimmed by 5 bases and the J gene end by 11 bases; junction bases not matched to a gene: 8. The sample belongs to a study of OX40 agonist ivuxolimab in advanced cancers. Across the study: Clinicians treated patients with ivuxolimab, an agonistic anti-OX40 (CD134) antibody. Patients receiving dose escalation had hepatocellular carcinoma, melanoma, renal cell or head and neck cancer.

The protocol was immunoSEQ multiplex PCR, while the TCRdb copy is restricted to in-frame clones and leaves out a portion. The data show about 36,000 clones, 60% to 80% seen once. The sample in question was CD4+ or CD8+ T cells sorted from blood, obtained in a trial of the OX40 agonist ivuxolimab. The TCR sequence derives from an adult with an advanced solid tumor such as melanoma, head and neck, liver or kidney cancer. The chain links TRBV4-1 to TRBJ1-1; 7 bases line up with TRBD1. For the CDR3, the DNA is TGCGCCAGCAGCTACCAGACAGGGATGGCTTTCTTT. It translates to CASSYQTGMAFF.